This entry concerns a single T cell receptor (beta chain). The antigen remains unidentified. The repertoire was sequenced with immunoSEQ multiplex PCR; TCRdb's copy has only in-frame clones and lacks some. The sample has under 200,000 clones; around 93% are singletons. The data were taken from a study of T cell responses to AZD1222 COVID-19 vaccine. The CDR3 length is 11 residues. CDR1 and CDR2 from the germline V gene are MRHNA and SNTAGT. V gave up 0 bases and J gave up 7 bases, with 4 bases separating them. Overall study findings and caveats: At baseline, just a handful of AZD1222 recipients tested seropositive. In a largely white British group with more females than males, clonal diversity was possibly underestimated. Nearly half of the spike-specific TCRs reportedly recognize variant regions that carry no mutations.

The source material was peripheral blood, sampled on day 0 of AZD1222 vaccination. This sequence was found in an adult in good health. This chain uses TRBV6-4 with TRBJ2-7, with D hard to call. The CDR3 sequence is CASSDSGEQYF. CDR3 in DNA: TGTGCCAGCAGTGACTCTGGTGAGCAGTACTTC.